This T cell receptor (beta chain) was found in a study of neurological immune-mediated disorders. Overall study results and limits: Healthy controls had more TCR clonal expansion than multiple sclerosis, which showed the least, whereas HTLV-1-associated myelopathy showed the most. When grouped phylogenetically, the repertoires of 18 of the 34 multiple sclerosis patients fell together in one related-CDR3 cluster, which is a possible signature.

Sorted libraries came from 950,000 to 1,000,000 CD4+ or CD8+ T cells. cDNA synthesis was performed by 5'RACE with 10-nucleotide random UMIs. TCRdb called the 5' RACE reads again in MiXCR, with one record for every CDR3 protein. The sample carries over 45,000 distinct CDR3 sequences, 5.8% recorded once. CDR3 length equals 15 residues. From germline, CDR1 is SGHNT and CDR2 YENEEA. Trimming took 4 bases from V and 0 from J, leaving 12 bases between them. On this clonotype itself: The antigen is undetermined.

The specimen sequenced was CD4+ T cells from blood. The chain carries TRBV11-3 and TRBJ1-1; tentative D call: TRBD1 (5 bases). This clonotype was obtained from a woman aged 18-29 years with multiple sclerosis. The CDR3 region is CASSSGGTVNTEAFF. The CDR3 DNA follows: TGTGCCAGCAGCTCCGGAGGGACGGTGAACACTGAAGCTTTCTTT. The full variable domain, its missing parts supplied by reference TRBV11-3 and TRBJ1-1, is EAGVVQSPRYKIIEKKQPVAFWCNPISGHNTLYWYLQNLGQGPELLIRYENEEAVDDSQLPKDRFSAERLKGVDSTLKIQPAELGDSAVYLCASSSGGTVNTEAFFGQGTRLTVV.